This T cell receptor (beta chain) appears in the sequencing data of a study of T cell responses to AZD1222 COVID-19 vaccine (dated by TCRdb to the early 2020s). With respect to the entire study: AZD1222 recipients whose second dose came at about 4 weeks and those whose second dose came at about 12 weeks were combined into one group, since spike-specific TCR depth and breadth did not differ between the two schedules. TCR sequencing was performed for approximately 240 trial participants, of whom some 200 were given two doses of AZD1222 and around 25 were given two doses of MenACWY control vaccine. Trial participants were enrolled into age subgroups of 18-55, 56-69 and 70-plus years, which contained 148, 28 and 57 TCR-sequenced participants, respectively. The investigation overall reported the following: Reportedly, close to half of the unique spike-specific TCRs recognized epitopes lying outside the regions that are mutated in the B.1.351 and B.1.1.7 variants. Spike-specific TCR breadth and depth rose significantly after two AZD1222 doses compared with day 0 and with MenACWY recipients. The 56-69-year group was small, and its depth increase did not reach significance, likely because of low power. Conclusions about previously exposed vaccinees are limited because only six or seven AZD1222 recipients were SARS-CoV-2 seropositive at baseline. Participants were mostly white British and included more females than males, and it was suggested by the authors that clonal diversity may have been underestimated. The vaccine-associated CD4 TCRs covered the entire spike protein, and the dominant responses fell in regions 160-218 and 743-854. Because no samples from the day 14 peak response were available, repertoires could be characterized only after the peak T cell response.

The time point label on this specimen signifies: baseline before first vaccination. Vaccinee samples came from UK trials COV001 and COV002, including a single-blind randomized controlled phase 2/3 trial of AZD1222 (ChAdOx1 nCoV-19) in healthy adults. For TCRbeta chain sequencing, PBMC samples were collected from trial participants at day 0 and at day 28 after the second dose. As for this clone: No antigen is known for it. No clone much larger than this one lies a single base away; base qualities are absent.

The CDR3 regions of human TCRbeta chains were subjected to immunosequencing. The authors' analysis ran thus. TCRs in the repertoires were matched against a reference library of SARS-CoV-2-specific TCRs that had been generated with the MIRA antigen-specificity platform. Breadth meant the fraction of unique TCRs that were SARS-CoV-2-associated, whereas depth meant the fraction of total T cells that were SARS-CoV-2-associated. Using the MIRA data, every spike-specific TCR was mapped to the spike region that the TCR reacted to and assigned to either a CD4 or a CD8 class. Log10-transformed breadth and depth values were compared by one-way ANOVA with Sidak's multiple comparisons tests. The table comes from immuneACCESS by way of TCRdb, which keeps in-frame sequences with V and J called. Part of the clones is missing from these tables; in studies checked, under half for an unresolved V gene and the rest for unknown reasons. V and J calls and clone size come straight from that table; D and trimming were deduced from the DNA. The sample table contains more than 110,000 clones; only one count was recorded for about 89% of them. 4.7% of the sample is held by the ten biggest clonotypes.

The source of this sequence is an adult in good health. The input for sequencing was peripheral blood, taken on day 0 of AZD1222 vaccination.

The CDR3 region has the sequence CASSPGTSLDEQYF. The DNA is TGTGCCAGCAGTCCCGGGACTAGCTTGGACGAGCAGTACTTC. The rearranged chain carries TRBV6-5 and TRBJ2-7, and 9 junctional nucleotides match TRBD2. Trimming takes 5 bases off V and 5 bases off J; junction bases not matched to a gene: 7. Reading from cysteine to phenylalanine, the CDR3 counts 14 amino acids. Here the CDR3 DNA is all that survives: 42 bases in frame from base 1. CDR1 and CDR2 (MNHEY, SVGAGI) derive from the germline V gene.